This record covers a single T cell receptor (beta chain). This record belongs to a study of T-cell memory formation after mild COVID-19. MiXCR was run by TCRdb on the 5' RACE reads, yielding one entry per CDR3 protein. The profile shows 280,000 or so distinct CDR3 sequences, about a sixth of them singletons. CDR1 is SGHTA and CDR2 is FQGTGA in the germline V gene. Trimming removed 2 bases from V and 3 bases from J; junction bases left unmatched: 10. The CDR3 has 17 residues. The chain is built from TRBV7-3 and TRBJ2-3; 8 bases match TRBD1. The origin of this receptor is a man aged 18 to 30 who had mild COVID-19 (a few samples of this study predate the infection). Cell type and time point are not known. Sequencing used PBMCs or a T cell subset sorted from them (not recorded which). CDR3 in DNA: TGTGCCAGCAGCTTAGACCCCCGGGACAGGACTACAGATACGCAGTATTTT. It is translated as CASSLDPRDRTTDTQYF.